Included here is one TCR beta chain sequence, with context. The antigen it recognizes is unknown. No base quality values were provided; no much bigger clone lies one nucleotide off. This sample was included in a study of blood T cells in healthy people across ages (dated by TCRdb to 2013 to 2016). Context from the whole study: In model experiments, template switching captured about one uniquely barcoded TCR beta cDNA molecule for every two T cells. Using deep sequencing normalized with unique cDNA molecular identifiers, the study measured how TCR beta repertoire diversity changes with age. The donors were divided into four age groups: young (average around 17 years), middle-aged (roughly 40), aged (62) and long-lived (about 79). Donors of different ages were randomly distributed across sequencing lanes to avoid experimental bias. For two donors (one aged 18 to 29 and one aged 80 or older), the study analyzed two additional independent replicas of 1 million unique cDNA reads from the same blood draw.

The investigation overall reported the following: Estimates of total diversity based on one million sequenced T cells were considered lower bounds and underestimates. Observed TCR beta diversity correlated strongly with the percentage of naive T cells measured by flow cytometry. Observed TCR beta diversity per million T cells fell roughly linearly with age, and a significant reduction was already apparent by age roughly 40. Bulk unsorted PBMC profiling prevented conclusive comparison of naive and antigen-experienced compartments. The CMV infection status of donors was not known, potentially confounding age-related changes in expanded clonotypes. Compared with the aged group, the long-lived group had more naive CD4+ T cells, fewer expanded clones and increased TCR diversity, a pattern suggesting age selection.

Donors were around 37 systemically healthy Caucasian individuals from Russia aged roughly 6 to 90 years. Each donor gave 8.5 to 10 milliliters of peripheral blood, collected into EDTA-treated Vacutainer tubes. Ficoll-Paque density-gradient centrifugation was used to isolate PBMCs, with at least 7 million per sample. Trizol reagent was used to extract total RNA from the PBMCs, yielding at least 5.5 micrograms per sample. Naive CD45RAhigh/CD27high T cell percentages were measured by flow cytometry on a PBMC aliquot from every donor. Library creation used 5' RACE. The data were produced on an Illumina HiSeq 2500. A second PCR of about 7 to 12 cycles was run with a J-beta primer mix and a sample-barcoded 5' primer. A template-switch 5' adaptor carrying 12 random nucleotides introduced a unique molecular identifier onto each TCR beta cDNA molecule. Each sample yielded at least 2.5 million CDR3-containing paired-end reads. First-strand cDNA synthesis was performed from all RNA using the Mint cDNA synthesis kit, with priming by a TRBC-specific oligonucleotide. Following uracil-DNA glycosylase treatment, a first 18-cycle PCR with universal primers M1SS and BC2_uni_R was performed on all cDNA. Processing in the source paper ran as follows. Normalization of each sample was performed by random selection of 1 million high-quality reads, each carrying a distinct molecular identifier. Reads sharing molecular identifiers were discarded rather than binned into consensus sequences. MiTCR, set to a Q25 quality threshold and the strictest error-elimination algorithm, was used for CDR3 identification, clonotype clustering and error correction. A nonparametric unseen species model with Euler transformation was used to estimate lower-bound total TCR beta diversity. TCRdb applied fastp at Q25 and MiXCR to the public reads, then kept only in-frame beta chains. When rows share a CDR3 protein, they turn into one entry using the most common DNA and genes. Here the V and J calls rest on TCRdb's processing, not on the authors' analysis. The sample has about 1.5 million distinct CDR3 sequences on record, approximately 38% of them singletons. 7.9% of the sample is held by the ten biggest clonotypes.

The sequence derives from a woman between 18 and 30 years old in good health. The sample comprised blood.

The CDR3 in this case is CASTGADTQYF. The sequenced DNA is TGTGCCAGCACGGGGGCAGATACGCAGTATTTT. The rearrangement joined TRBV11-2 to TRBJ2-3, and perhaps TRBD2 as D gene, on 6 matching bases. From the cysteine through the phenylalanine, the CDR3 covers 11 amino acids. The kept DNA is CDR3 alone, 33 bases in frame from the first base. Trimming takes 7 bases from V and 4 bases from J, and the germline ends sit 6 bases apart. Via the germline V gene, CDR1 is SGHAT and CDR2 FQNNGV.